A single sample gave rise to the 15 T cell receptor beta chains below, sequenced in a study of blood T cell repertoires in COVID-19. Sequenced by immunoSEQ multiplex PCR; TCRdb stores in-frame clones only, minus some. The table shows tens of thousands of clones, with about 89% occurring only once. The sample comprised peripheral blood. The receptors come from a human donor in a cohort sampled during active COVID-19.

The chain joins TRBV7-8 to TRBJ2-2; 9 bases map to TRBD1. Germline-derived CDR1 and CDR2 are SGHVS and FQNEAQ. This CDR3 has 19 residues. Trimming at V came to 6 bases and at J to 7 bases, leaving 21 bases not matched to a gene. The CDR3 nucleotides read TGTGCCAGCAGACTTGGGACCCACCCGGGACAGGGTTTCGGCGGGGAGCTGTTTTTT. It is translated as CASRLGTHPGQGFGGELFF.

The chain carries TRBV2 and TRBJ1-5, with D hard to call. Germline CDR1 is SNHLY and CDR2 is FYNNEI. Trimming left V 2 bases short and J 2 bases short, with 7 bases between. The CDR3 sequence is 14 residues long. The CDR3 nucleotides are TGTGCCAGCAGTGAAAGCGGGGGCAATCAGCCCCAGCATTTT. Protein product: CASSESGGNQPQHF. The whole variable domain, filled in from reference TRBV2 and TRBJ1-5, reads EPEVTQTPSHQVTQMGQEVILRCVPISNHLYFYWYRQILGQKVEFLVSFYNNEISEKSEIFDDQFSVERPDGSNFTLKIRSTKLEDSAMYFCASSESGGNQPQHFGDGTRLSIL.

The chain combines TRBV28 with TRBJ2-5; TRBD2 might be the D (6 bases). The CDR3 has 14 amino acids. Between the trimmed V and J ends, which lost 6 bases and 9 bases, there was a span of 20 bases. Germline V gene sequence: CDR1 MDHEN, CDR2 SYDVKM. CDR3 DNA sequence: TGTGCCAGCAGAGCTTCCGGGACTCAAGGGGCCCAGTACTTC. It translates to CASRASGTQGAQYF.

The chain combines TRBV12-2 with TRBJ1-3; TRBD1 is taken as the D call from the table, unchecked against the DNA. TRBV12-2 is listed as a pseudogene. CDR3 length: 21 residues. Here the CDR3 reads CASRLEPPTRQGGPSGNTIYF. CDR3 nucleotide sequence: TGTGCAAGTCGCTTAGAACCCCCGACCCGACAGGGGGGTCCCTCTGGAAACACCATATATTTT.

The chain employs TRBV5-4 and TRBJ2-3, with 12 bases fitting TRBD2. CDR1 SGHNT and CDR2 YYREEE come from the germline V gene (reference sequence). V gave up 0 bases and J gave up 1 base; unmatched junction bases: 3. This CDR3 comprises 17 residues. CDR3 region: CASSLGLAGGGTDTQYF. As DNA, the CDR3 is TGTGCCAGCAGCTTGGGTCTAGCGGGAGGGGGCACAGATACGCAGTATTTT.

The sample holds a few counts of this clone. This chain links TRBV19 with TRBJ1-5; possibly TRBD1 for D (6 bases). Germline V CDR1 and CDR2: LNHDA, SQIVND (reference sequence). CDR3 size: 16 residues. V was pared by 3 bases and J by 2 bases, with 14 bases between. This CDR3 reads CASSIAGGSGNQPQHF. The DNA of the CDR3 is TGTGCCAGTAGTATCGCGGGGGGCAGTGGCAATCAGCCCCAGCATTTT.

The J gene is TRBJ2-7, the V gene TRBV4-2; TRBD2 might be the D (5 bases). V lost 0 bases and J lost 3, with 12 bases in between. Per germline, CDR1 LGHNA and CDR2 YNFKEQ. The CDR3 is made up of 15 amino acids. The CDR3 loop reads CASSQDWRAYYEQYF. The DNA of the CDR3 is TGTGCCAGCAGCCAAGACTGGCGGGCCTACTACGAGCAGTACTTC.

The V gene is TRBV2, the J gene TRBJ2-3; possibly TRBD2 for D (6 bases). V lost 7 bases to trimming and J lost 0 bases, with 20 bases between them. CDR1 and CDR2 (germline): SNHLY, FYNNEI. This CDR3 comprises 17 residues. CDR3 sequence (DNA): TGTGCCAGCAAGGTATTACTGATAGCGGAAAGCACAGATACGCAGTATTTT. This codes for CASKVLLIAESTDTQYF.

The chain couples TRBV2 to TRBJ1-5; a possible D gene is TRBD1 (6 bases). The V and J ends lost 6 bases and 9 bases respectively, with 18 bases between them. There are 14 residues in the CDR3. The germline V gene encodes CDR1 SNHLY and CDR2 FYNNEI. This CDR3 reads CASRFDRSQSPQHF. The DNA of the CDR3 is TGTGCCAGCAGATTCGACAGGTCCCAATCGCCCCAGCATTTT.

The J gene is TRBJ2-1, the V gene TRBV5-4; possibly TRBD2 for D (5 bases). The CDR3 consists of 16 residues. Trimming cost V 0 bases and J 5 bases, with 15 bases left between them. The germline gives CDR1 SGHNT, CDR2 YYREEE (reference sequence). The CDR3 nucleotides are TGTGCCAGCAGCTTGGAGTTGACGGCGGGTCACAATGAGCAGTTCTTC. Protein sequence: CASSLELTAGHNEQFF.

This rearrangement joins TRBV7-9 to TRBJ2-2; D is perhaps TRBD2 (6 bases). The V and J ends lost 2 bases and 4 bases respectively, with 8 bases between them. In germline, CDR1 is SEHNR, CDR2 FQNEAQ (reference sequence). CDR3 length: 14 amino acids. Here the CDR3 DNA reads TGTGCCAGCAGCTTAATTAGCGGCACCGGGGAGCTGTTTTTT. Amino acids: CASSLISGTGELFF.

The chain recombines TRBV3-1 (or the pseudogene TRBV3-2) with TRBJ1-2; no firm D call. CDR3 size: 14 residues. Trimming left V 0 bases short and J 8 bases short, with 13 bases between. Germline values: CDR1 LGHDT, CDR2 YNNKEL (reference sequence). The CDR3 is CASSQERRGWGYTF. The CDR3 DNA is TGTGCCAGCAGCCAAGAAAGACGGGGTTGGGGCTACACCTTC.

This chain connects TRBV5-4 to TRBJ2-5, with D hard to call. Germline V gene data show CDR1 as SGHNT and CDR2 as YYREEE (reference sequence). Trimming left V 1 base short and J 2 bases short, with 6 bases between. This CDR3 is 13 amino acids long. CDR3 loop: CASSLLAQETQYF. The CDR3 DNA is TGTGCCAGCAGCTTGCTCGCGCAAGAGACCCAGTACTTC.

CDR3 amino acids: CASSVAGPATDTQYF. The CDR3 DNA sequence: TGTGCCAGCAGCGTAGCGGGTCCAGCGACAGATACGCAGTATTTT. The chain employs TRBV9 and TRBJ2-3; D is undetermined. In germline, CDR1 is SGDLS, CDR2 YYNGEE. CDR3 size: 15 residues. Deletions cut 0 bases from V and 3 bases from J, with 11 bases between.

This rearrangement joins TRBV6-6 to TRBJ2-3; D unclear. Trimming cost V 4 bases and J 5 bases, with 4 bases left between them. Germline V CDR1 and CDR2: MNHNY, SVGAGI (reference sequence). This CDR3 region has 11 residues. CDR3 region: CASSSGDTQYF. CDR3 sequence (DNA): TGTGCCAGCAGTTCAGGAGATACGCAGTATTTT.